These 24 T cell receptor beta chains share one sample of origin, sequenced in a study of blood T cell repertoires in COVID-19. Profiling relied on immunoSEQ multiplex PCR, and the TCRdb table lists in-frame clones only, not all of them. The table has a few hundred thousand clones, 65% to 85% seen once. Sequencing input: peripheral blood. The source of these receptors is a man aged 50 to 59 with active or convalescent COVID-19.

The rearrangement uses TRBV30 and TRBJ1-2; D is unresolved. From germline, CDR1 is GTSNPN and CDR2 SVGIG (reference sequence). Trimming cost V 2 bases and J 3 bases, with 13 bases left between them. The CDR3 spans 14 residues. The CDR3 bases are TGTGCCTGGAGTCCCGGACCCGGGGACTATGGCTACACCTTC. Its protein is CAWSPGPGDYGYTF.

This clone was observed once. CDR3 protein: CASSPAQRRETQYF. Written as DNA, the CDR3 is TGTGCCAGCAGCCCCGCCCAGCGTAGGGAGACCCAGTACTTC. This rearrangement joins TRBV5-4 to TRBJ2-5; D is ambiguous. The CDR3 has 14 residues. Germline V gene sequence: CDR1 SGHNT, CDR2 YYREEE (reference sequence). V was pared by 4 bases and J by 5 bases, with 15 bases between.

The chain recombines TRBV6-5 with TRBJ2-3, with D unresolved. V was clipped by 5 bases and J by 5 bases, with 11 bases between them. This CDR3 region has 13 residues. Germline lookup yields CDR1 MNHEY and CDR2 SVGAGI. CDR3 nucleotide sequence: TGTGCCAGCAGTCTCACCACCAGAGATACGCAGTATTTT. It specifies CASSLTTRDTQYF.

This chain uses TRBV5-1 with TRBJ1-2; 8 bases agree with TRBD1. V shed 3 bases and J 7 bases; nucleotides not matched to a gene: 14. The CDR3 extends over 16 amino acids. From germline, CDR1 is SGHRS and CDR2 YFSETQ. As DNA, the CDR3 is TGCGCCAGCAGCTATACCGGGACAGGAGACGACTTTGGCTACACCTTC. Its translation: CASSYTGTGDDFGYTF.

This chain connects TRBV13 to TRBJ1-1; TRBD1 is a possible D gene (5 bases). Deletions cut 5 bases from V and 9 bases from J, with 13 bases between. CDR1 is PRHDT and CDR2 is FYEKMQ in the germline V gene (reference sequence). The CDR3 sequence is 12 residues long. In DNA form, the CDR3 reads TGTGCCAGCAGCAATAAAGGGGTTCAAGCTTTCTTT. The encoded protein is CASSNKGVQAFF.

The V gene is TRBV19, the J gene TRBJ1-6; TRBD1 is a possible D gene (5 bases). The CDR3 contains 14 residues. With 2 bases removed from V and 9 bases from J, the gap between germline ends came to 11 bases. Looked up from germline, CDR1 is LNHDA and CDR2 is SQIVND (reference sequence). CDR3 sequence reads: CASSILDTRSPLHF. Written as DNA, the CDR3 is TGTGCCAGTAGTATATTGGACACACGTTCACCCCTCCACTTT.

V usage is TRBV4-3 and J usage is TRBJ2-1; D not certain. Per germline, CDR1 LGHNA and CDR2 YSLEER. CDR3 length: 18 residues. V was trimmed by 0 bases and J by 0 bases, leaving 15 bases between them. DNA of the CDR3: TGCGCCAGCAGCCAAGAGATAGCCCAAAAGAGCTCCTACAATGAGCAGTTCTTC. Its protein product is CASSQEIAQKSSYNEQFF.

Regarding this clone: The sample carries other DNA sequences with the same CDR3. The V call is TRBV5-1, the J call TRBJ1-5; tentatively, D is TRBD1 (5 bases). This CDR3 region has 15 residues. V was trimmed by 0 bases and J by 2 bases, leaving 9 bases between them. Germline V gene sequence: CDR1 SGHRS, CDR2 YFSETQ. CDR3 region: CASSLAGGGNQPQHF. DNA for the CDR3: TGCGCCAGCAGCTTGGCGGGGGGGGGCAATCAGCCCCAGCATTTT.

The CDR3 bases are TGTGCCAGTAGGGACAGGGGCTACGAGCAGTACTTC. The encoded protein is CASRDRGYEQYF. V usage is TRBV19 and J usage is TRBJ2-7; 9 bases are shared with TRBD1. V gave up 6 bases and J gave up 3 bases; unmatched junction bases: 0. The CDR3 is made up of 12 amino acids. Germline CDR1 reads LNHDA; CDR2 reads SQIVND (reference sequence).

This clone was seen a single time. This chain joins TRBV6-4 and TRBJ1-2; D remains unclear. The CDR3 has 13 amino acids. V was pared by 2 bases and J by 8 bases, with 12 bases between. Germline V lookup: CDR1 MRHNA, CDR2 SNTAGT. CDR3 DNA sequence: TGTGCCAGCAGTGACAGGGAATCGGGAGGCTACACCTTC. This translates into CASSDRESGGYTF.

This CDR3 reads CASSLSGSKNQPQHF. The CDR3 DNA is TGTGCCAGCAGCTTATCAGGGTCTAAGAATCAGCCCCAGCATTTT. The chain uses TRBV7-2 and TRBJ1-5; tentative D call: TRBD1 (5 bases). The germline V and J ends were trimmed by 2 bases and 4 bases, with 12 bases remaining between them. Germline loops: CDR1 SGHTA, CDR2 FQGNSA. The CDR3 extends over 15 amino acids.

The chain links TRBV4-1 to TRBJ2-7; 7 nucleotides line up with TRBD1. Germline V gene data show CDR1 as MGHRA and CDR2 as YSYEKL. V dropped 6 bases and J dropped 2; count of bases not matched to a gene: 4. The CDR3 runs 13 residues. CDR3 nucleotide sequence: TGCGCCAGCAGTCGGGGACAGACCTACGAGCAGTACTTC. It codes for CASSRGQTYEQYF.

This sequence joins TRBV7-8 and TRBJ1-4; TRBD1 matches 9 bases. CDR3 length equals 14 residues. Trimming took 4 bases from V and 10 from J; bases not matched to a gene: 7. Germline loops: CDR1 SGHVS, CDR2 FQNEAQ. The CDR3 loop is CASSWGVDRGKLFF. The CDR3 nucleotides read TGTGCCAGCAGCTGGGGGGTGGACAGGGGAAAACTGTTTTTT.

The chain links TRBV28 to TRBJ1-2; D is possibly TRBD1 (5 bases). V lost 5 bases, J lost 2 bases, and 9 bases lay in between. CDR3 length equals 13 residues. Germline V lookup: CDR1 MDHEN, CDR2 SYDVKM. CDR3 sequence (DNA): TGTGCCAGCAGTCTCCCAGGGAACTATGGCTACACCTTC. This translates into CASSLPGNYGYTF.

This clone was counted a single time. The chain employs TRBV27 and TRBJ2-7, with 11 bases fitting TRBD2. CDR3 length equals 16 residues. Per germline, CDR1 MNHEY and CDR2 SMNVEV (reference sequence). V lost 5 bases and J lost 3; bases outside the gene matches: 9. The CDR3 DNA follows: TGTGCCAGCAGTCCCTCCACGGGACTAGCGGTCTACGAGCAGTACTTC. Protein sequence: CASSPSTGLAVYEQYF.

The chain recombines TRBV28 with TRBJ1-1; possible D gene TRBD1, 6 bases. Trimming pared 7 bases from V and 3 bases from J, leaving 18 bases between. The CDR3 has 15 residues. Germline V CDR1 and CDR2: MDHEN, SYDVKM. CDR3: CASKFPPGDYTEAFF. The DNA for the CDR3 is TGTGCCAGCAAATTCCCCCCAGGGGATTACACTGAAGCTTTCTTT.

The chain carries TRBV30 and TRBJ2-2; TRBD2 matches at 10 bases. Looked up from germline, CDR1 is GTSNPN and CDR2 is SVGIG (reference sequence). The V gene end was trimmed by 4 bases and the J gene end by 7 bases; junction bases not matched to a gene: 3. The CDR3 is 13 residues long. CDR3 region: CAWTSGGIGELFF. The DNA of the CDR3 is TGTGCCTGGACTAGCGGGGGAATCGGGGAGCTGTTTTTT.

The chain uses TRBV7-9 and TRBJ2-5; D might be TRBD2 (6 bases). The CDR3 is 13 residues long. Germline-derived CDR1 and CDR2 are SEHNR and FQNEAQ (reference sequence). The V and J ends lost 2 bases and 5 bases respectively, with 9 bases between them. The CDR3 DNA reads TGTGCCAGCAGCTTAACTAGCCTGGAGACCCAGTACTTC. Translated, it gives CASSLTSLETQYF.

J is TRBJ2-5 and V is TRBV28, with 8 bases matching TRBD2. With 1 base clipped from V and 5 bases from J, the junction kept 9 bases outside the gene matches. The CDR3 runs to 16 residues. CDR1 is MDHEN and CDR2 is SYDVKM in the germline V gene. CDR3 residues: CASSLLGLGYTETQYF. The CDR3, as DNA: TGTGCCAGCAGTTTATTGGGACTAGGTTATACGGAGACCCAGTACTTC. Based on the CDR3 plus reference TRBV28 and TRBJ2-5, the full variable domain is DVKVTQSSRYLVKRTGEKVFLECVQDMDHENMFWYRQDPGLGLRLIYFSYDVKMKEKGDIPEGYSVSREKKERFSLILESASTNQTSMYLCASSLLGLGYTETQYFGPGTRLLVL.

This chain connects TRBV7-2 to TRBJ2-7; 8 bases align to TRBD1. The CDR3 is made up of 15 amino acids. Germline lookup yields CDR1 SGHTA and CDR2 FQGNSA. The ends lost 5 bases at V and 2 bases at J; junction bases unmatched: 8. In DNA, the CDR3 is TGTGCCAGCAGCCGCATTGGGGGACAGGCCTACGAGCAGTACTTC. The encoded protein is CASSRIGGQAYEQYF.

CDR3 in amino acids: CASRGRQGTDTQYF. In DNA form, the CDR3 reads TGTGCCAGCAGAGGAAGACAGGGCACAGATACGCAGTATTTT. The V call is TRBV14, the J call TRBJ2-3; D perhaps matches TRBD1 (6 bases). CDR3 length: 14 amino acids. The germline V and J ends were trimmed by 6 bases and 1 base, with 11 bases remaining between them. Germline lookup yields CDR1 SGHDN and CDR2 FVKESK.

This clone showed up just once. The chain uses TRBV19 and TRBJ1-1, with TRBD1 as a possible D gene (6 bases). The length of the CDR3 is 15 residues. Germline CDR1 is LNHDA and CDR2 is SQIVND (reference sequence). V shed 1 base and J shed 3 bases, with 12 bases lying between them. CDR3 in DNA: TGTGCCAGTAGTATAGCCTCCAACAGGGACACTGAAGCTTTCTTT. Amino acids: CASSIASNRDTEAFF.

J is TRBJ2-7 and V is TRBV7-9, with D possibly being TRBD2 (5 bases). Trimming cost V 0 bases and J 4 bases, with 10 bases left between them. The CDR3 sequence is 14 residues long. Per the germline V gene, CDR1 is SEHNR and CDR2 is FQNEAQ (reference sequence). CDR3 region: CASSLAVGVYEQYF. The CDR3 coding sequence is TGTGCCAGCAGCTTAGCGGTCGGGGTATACGAGCAGTACTTC.

The CDR3 here is CAISETATGENTEAFF. The CDR3 region has the DNA TGTGCCATCAGTGAGACAGCGACAGGGGAGAACACTGAAGCTTTCTTT. The rearrangement links TRBV10-3 to TRBJ1-1, with 8 positions matching TRBD1. The CDR3 is 16 residues long. J gave up 1 base and V 2 bases, and 6 bases lay outside the gene matches. From germline, CDR1 is ENHRY and CDR2 SYGVKD.